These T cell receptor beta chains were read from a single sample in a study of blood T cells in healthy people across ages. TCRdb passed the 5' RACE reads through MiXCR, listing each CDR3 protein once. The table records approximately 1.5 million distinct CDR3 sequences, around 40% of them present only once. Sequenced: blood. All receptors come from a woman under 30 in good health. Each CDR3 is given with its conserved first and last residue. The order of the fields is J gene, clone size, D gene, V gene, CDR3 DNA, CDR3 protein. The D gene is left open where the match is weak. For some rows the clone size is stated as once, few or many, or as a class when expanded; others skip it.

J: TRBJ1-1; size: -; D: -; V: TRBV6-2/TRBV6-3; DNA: TGTGCCAGCAGTTACTACCCGGGGACGAACACTGAAGCTTTCTTT; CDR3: CASSYYPGTNTEAFF
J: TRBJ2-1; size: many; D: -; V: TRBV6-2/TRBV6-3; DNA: TGTGCCAGCAGTCCCGACCTGGGAGTGGCGTACAATGAGCAGTTCTTC; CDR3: CASSPDLGVAYNEQFF
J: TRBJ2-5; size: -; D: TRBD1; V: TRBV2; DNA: TGTGCCAGCAGTGAGACAGGGGAGACCCAGTACTTC; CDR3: CASSETGETQYF
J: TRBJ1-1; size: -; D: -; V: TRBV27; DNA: TGTGCCAGCAGTTTTCGACAGACTCAGGGCGGGACTGAAGCTTTCTTT; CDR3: CASSFRQTQGGTEAFF
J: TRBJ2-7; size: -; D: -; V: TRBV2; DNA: TGTGCCAGCAGCGAACGGGGGTATCGCTCCTACAATGAGCAGTACTTC; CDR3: CASSERGYRSYNEQYF
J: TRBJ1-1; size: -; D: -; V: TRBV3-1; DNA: TGTGCCAGCAGCCAAGACTACAGAAACACTGAAGCTTTCTTT; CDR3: CASSQDYRNTEAFF
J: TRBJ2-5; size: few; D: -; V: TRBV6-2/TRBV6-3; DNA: TGTGCCAGCAGGCCCTCTTTACAAGAGACCCAGTACTTC; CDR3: CASRPSLQETQYF
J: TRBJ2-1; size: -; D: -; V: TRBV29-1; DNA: TGCAGCGTTGAGATTGATTACGGAATTTACAATGAGCAGTTCTTC; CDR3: CSVEIDYGIYNEQFF
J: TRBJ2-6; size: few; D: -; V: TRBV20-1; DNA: TGCAGTGCTCAGGGGGGATCTGGGGCCAACGTCCTGACTTTC; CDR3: CSAQGGSGANVLTF
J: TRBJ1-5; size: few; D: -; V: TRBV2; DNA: TGTGCCAGCAGTGAAAGGTCGGGACGGATCAATCAGCCCCAGCATTTT; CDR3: CASSERSGRINQPQHF
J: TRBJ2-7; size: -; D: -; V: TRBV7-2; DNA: TGTGCCAGCAGCTTAGCCCTTGGCAGGCTCTCCTACGAGCAGTACTTC; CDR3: CASSLALGRLSYEQYF
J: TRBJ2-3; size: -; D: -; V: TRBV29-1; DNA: TGCAGCGTTGCAACACGACACCTCAGAACGCAGTATTTT; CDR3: CSVATRHLRTQYF
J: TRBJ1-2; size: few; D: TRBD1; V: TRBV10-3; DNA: TGTGCCATCAGGGGCCATGGACAGGGGTATGGCTACACCTTC; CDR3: CAIRGHGQGYGYTF
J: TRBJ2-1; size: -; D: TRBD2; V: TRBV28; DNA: TGTGCCAGCAGTTCACGAGGGACTAGCTTCGATGAGCAGTTCTTC; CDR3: CASSSRGTSFDEQFF
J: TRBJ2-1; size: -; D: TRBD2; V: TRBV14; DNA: TGTGCCAGCAGCCAGGGACTAGCTCGTGGGGAGTCGAACAATGAGCAGTTCTTC; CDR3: CASSQGLARGESNNEQFF
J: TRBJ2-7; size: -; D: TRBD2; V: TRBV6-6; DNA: TGTGCCAGCAGTTACTGGGGACTAGCGGGAGCCCCCGAGCAGTACTTC; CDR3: CASSYWGLAGAPEQYF
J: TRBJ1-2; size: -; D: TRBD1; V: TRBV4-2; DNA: TGTGCCAGCAGCCAAGGGACAGGGTTTGGGTATGGCTACACCTTC; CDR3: CASSQGTGFGYGYTF
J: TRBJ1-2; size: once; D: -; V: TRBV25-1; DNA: TGTGCCAGCCAAGACTGGGGTAACTATGGCTACACCTTC; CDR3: CASQDWGNYGYTF
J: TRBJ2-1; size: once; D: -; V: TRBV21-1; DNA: TGTGCCAGCAGCTCCCGGACTAGCGGGAGTAAGAATGAGCAGTTCTTC; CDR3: CASSSRTSGSKNEQFF
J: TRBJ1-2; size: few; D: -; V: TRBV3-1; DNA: TGTGCCAGCAGCCAAGAGGGGACTGATTACACCTTC; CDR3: CASSQEGTDYTF
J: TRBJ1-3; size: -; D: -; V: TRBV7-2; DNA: TGTGCCAGCCGTCTAGGGGGGGGAAACACCATATATTTT; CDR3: CASRLGGGNTIYF
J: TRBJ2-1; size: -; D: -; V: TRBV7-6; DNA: TGTGCCAGCAGCTCCGGGACATCCTACGAGCAGTTCTTC; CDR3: CASSSGTSYEQFF
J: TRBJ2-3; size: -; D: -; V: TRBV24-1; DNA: TGTGCCACCAGTGATCCCCCCTCAGATACGCAGTATTTT; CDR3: CATSDPPSDTQYF
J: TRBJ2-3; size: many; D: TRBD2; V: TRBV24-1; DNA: TGTGCCACCAGTGATTCGACTAGCGGCGCAGATACGCAGTATTTT; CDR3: CATSDSTSGADTQYF
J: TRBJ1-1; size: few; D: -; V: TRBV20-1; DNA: TGCAGTGCTGACGACAAGAGGGCGGGTTTTGGCACTGAAGCTTTCTTT; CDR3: CSADDKRAGFGTEAFF
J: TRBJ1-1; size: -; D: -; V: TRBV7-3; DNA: TGTGCCAGCAGCTTAACGTTAATGGGGCCCGGGGGTGAAGCTTTCTTT; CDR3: CASSLTLMGPGGEAFF
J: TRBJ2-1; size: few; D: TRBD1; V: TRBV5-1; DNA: TGCGCCAGCAGCTTGGGACAGGGAATCAATGAGCAGTTCTTC; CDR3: CASSLGQGINEQFF
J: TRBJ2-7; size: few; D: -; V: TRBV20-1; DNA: TGCAGTGCCAGAGGGGACCCGGCCAACGAGCAGTACTTC; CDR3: CSARGDPANEQYF
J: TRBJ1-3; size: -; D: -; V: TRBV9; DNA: TGTGCCAGCAGCGTGACTGGCGGGTTCTCTGGAAACACCATATATTTT; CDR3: CASSVTGGFSGNTIYF
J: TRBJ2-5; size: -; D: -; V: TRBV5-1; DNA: TGCGCCAGCAGCTCGGCCCTCCCCCAAGAGACCCAGTACTTC; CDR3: CASSSALPQETQYF
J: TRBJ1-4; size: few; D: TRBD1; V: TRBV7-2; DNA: TGTGCCAGCAGCTCCCTCGCTCCAGGGGGGTGGGATAATGAAAAACTGTTTTTT; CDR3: CASSSLAPGGWDNEKLFF
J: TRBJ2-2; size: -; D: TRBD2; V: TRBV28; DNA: TGTGCCAGCAGTTTTCTCCGGTCAAGCGGGATGAACACCGGGGAGCTGTTTTTT; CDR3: CASSFLRSSGMNTGELFF
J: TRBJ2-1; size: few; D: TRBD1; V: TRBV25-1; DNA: TGTGCCAGCAGTGCAGGGACAGGGCAGATCGATGAGCAGTTCTTC; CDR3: CASSAGTGQIDEQFF
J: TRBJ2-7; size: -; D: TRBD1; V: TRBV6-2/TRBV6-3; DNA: TGTGCCAGCACTATATCCGGGACAGGGAGCTCCTACGAGCAGGACTTC; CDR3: CASTISGTGSSYEQDF
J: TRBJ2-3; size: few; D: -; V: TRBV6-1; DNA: TGTGCCAGCAACGAAGACCCGGATACGCAGTATTTT; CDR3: CASNEDPDTQYF
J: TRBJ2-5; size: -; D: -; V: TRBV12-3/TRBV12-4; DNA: TGTGCCAGCAGTCCTATTGGCCGAGAGACCCAGTACTTC; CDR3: CASSPIGRETQYF
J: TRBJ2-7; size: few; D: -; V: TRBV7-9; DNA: TGTGCCAGCACCAACTCCCTGAGTTTCACCTACGAGCAGTACTTC; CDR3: CASTNSLSFTYEQYF
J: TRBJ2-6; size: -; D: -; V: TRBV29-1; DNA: TGCAGCGTTGAAAGGCAGGCTGGGGCCAACGTCCTGACTTTC; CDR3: CSVERQAGANVLTF
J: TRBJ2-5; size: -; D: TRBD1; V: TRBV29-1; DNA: TGCAGCGTTGCACAGGGGGCAGAGACCCAGTACTTC; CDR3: CSVAQGAETQYF
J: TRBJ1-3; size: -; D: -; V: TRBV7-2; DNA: TGTGCCAGCAGCCTGGGATTGGCTGGAAACACCATATATTTT; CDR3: CASSLGLAGNTIYF
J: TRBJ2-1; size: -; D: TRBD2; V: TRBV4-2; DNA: TGTGCCAGCAGTTGGACTAGCGGGAGGGCAGGGCAGTTCTTC; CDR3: CASSWTSGRAGQFF
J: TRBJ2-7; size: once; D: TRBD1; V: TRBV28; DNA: TGTGCCAGCCGGGACAGGGAAGGGTACGAGCAGTACTTC; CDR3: CASRDREGYEQYF
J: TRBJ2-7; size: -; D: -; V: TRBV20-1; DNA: TGCAGTGCTAGAGATACTATTCATAGCTCCTACAATGAGCAGTACTTC; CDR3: CSARDTIHSSYNEQYF
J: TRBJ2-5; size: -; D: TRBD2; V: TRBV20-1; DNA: TGCAGTGCTAGAGATCGGATAGCGGGGGTGATAAAGCAGTACTTC; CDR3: CSARDRIAGVIKQYF
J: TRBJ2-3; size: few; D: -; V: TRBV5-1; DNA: TGCGCCAGCCGTTTTTCCGAGACATTCACAGATACGCAGTATTTT; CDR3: CASRFSETFTDTQYF
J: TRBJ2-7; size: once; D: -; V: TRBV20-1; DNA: TGCAGTGCTAGTGAGAGACAATCTTCCTACAATGAGCAGTACTTC; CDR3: CSASERQSSYNEQYF
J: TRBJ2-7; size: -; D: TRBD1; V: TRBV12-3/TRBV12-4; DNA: TGTGCCAGCAGTTATGGACAGGGGGTTCACGAGCAGTACTTC; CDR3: CASSYGQGVHEQYF
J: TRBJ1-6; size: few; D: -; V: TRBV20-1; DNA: TGCAGTGCTAGTGCAGTTAGCTCCTATAATTCACCCCTCCACTTT; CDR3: CSASAVSSYNSPLHF
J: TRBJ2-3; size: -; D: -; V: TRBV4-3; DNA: TGCGCCAGCAGCCAAGTGGCGGCAGCCACAGATACGCAGTATTTT; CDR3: CASSQVAAATDTQYF
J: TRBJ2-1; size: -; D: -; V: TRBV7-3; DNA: TGTGCCAGCAGCTTAATTGGGCTAGCTGGCAATGAGCAGTTCTTC; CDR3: CASSLIGLAGNEQFF
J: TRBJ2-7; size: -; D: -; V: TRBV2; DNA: TGTGCCAGCAGTAAAGGCGAGGGGCCCTACGAGCAGTACTTC; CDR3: CASSKGEGPYEQYF